The present entry profiles one TCR beta chain with its context. Its matching antigen is unknown. The data are from a study of CD8+CD57+ T cells in acquired aplastic anemia. Turning to the study itself: Sorted CD4+ plus CD8+ cells gave DNA averaging roughly 3 ug. Study-wide results and caveats: Patients and controls had in common twenty-nine CD8+ CDR3 sequences.

Selection for sequencing was limited to patients who had shown CD8+CD57+ cell expansion by flow cytometry. The cohort consisted entirely of patients having severe acquired aplastic anemia. No therapy was given to patients before blood sampling. Profiles of TCR beta VDJ and CDR3 were generated from a genomic DNA template. TCRdb re-called the reads with MiXCR, one entry per CDR3 protein. Of around 250,000 distinct CDR3 sequences in the sample, approximately 86% were seen once. The CDR3 extends over 13 amino acids. Between the trimmed V and J ends, which lost 6 bases and 13 bases, there was a span of 20 bases. Germline CDR1 SEHNR, CDR2 FQNEAQ (reference sequence).

Sequencing was done on a sample of sorted CD4+, CD8+, or CD8+CD57+ T cells (not recorded which) from PBMCs. The receptor's source is a human donor with aplastic anemia. The rearrangement joins TRBV7-9 to TRBJ2-3; either TRBD1 or TRBD2 may fit D (6 bases each). The CDR3 region has the DNA TGTGCCAGCAGGGTCGGGGGAACAGGGAGGAAGTATTTT. Its protein is CASRVGGTGRKYF.